These T cell receptor beta chains were read from a single sample in a study of T cell changes during pregnancy in multiple sclerosis. Assay: immunoSEQ multiplex PCR; the TCRdb copy retains only in-frame clones and omits some. The sample includes around 34,000 clones, 90% seen only once; the top ten take roughly a tenth. This specimen consisted of CD8+ T cells from peripheral blood mononuclear cells, obtained before pregnancy. The receptors were sampled from a female donor with multiple sclerosis, enrolled in a pregnancy study. Each CDR3 is given with its conserved first and last residue.

>TRBV2|TRBJ1-1
CASSDPPGVSTEAFF
>TRBV7-6|TRBJ2-7
CASSLALLGYEQYF
>TRBV9|TRBJ1-5
CASSPTGGGAGPQHF
>TRBV2|TRBJ2-7
CATYPTSGGLSSYEQYF
>TRBV27|TRBJ2-1
CASSLWGAGGGNEQFF
>TRBV10-3|TRBJ1-2
CAISESRGNDYGYTF
>TRBV5-8|TRBJ1-2
CASSLEVGGVGGYTF
>TRBV6-5|TRBJ1-5
CASSYGGEGNQPQHF
>TRBV25-1|TRBJ1-1
CASSEYVEGAEAFF
>TRBV30|TRBJ2-7
CAWSARGGAQAYEQYF
>TRBV6-4|TRBJ2-3
CASSDGVSADTQYF
>TRBV5-6|TRBJ2-7
CASSLGDSSLSSYEQYF
>TRBV6-5|TRBJ2-7
CASSYSSRSYEQYF
>TRBV13|TRBJ1-1
CASSSGKMNTEAFF
>TRBV12-2|TRBJ2-5
CASRLFRETQYF
>TRBV10-1|TRBJ2-3
CASSELGGGTQYF
>TRBV2|TRBJ1-1
CASRKQGNTEAFF
>TRBV9|TRBJ1-1
CASSVASRLAEAFF
>TRBV4-1|TRBJ2-2
CASSQTGTVGNGELFF
>TRBV9|TRBJ2-5
CASSVGGSGTETQYF
>TRBV5-6|TRBJ2-3
CASLGGTDTQYF
>TRBV9|TRBJ2-1
CASSVESTGDNEQFF
>TRBV4-2|TRBJ2-2
CASSDRDRGLGGELFF